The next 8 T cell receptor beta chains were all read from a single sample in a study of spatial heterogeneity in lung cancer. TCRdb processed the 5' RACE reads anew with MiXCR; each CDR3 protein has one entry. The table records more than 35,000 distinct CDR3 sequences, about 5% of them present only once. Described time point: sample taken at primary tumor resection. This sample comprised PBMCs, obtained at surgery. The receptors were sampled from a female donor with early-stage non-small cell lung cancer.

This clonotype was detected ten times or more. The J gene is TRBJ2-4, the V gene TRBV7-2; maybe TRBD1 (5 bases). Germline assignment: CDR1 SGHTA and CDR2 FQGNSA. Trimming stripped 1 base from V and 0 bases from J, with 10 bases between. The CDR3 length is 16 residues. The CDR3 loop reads CASSLDGALAKNIQYF. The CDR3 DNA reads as TGTGCCAGCAGCTTAGATGGGGCTCTAGCCAAAAACATTCAGTACTTC.

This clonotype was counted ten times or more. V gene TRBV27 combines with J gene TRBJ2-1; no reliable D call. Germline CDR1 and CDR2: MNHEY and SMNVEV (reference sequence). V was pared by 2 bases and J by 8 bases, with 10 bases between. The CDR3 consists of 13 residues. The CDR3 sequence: CASSLTARDEQFF. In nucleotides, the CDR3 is TGTGCCAGCAGTTTAACGGCCCGGGATGAGCAGTTCTTC.

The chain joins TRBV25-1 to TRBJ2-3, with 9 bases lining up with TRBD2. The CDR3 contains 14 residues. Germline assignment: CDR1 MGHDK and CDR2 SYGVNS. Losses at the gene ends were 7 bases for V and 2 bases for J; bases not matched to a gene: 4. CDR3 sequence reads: CASNPGLATDTQYF. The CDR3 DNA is TGTGCCAGCAACCCGGGACTAGCCACAGATACGCAGTATTTT.

The CDR3: CASSLFVVSTDTQYF. DNA for the CDR3: TGTGCCAGCAGTTTATTTGTTGTGAGCACAGATACGCAGTATTTT. V and J are TRBV27 and TRBJ2-3; D is unclear. Germline CDR1 and CDR2: MNHEY and SMNVEV (reference sequence). V shed 1 base and J shed 0 bases, with 8 bases lying between them. The CDR3 has 15 residues.

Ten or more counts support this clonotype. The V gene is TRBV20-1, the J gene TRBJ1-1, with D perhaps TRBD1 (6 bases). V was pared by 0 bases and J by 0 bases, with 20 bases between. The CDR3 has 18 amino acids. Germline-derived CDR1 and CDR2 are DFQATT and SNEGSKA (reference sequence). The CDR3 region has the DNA TGCAGTGCTAGAGACTCCACAGGGTCCGGGGGGATGAACACTGAAGCTTTCTTT. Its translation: CSARDSTGSGGMNTEAFF.

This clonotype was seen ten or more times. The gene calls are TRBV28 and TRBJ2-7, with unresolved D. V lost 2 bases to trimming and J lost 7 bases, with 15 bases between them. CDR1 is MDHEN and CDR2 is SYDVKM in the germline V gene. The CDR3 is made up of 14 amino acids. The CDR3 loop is CASSLGSGSREQYF. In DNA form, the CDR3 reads TGTGCCAGCAGTTTAGGCTCCGGTTCGAGGGAGCAGTACTTC.

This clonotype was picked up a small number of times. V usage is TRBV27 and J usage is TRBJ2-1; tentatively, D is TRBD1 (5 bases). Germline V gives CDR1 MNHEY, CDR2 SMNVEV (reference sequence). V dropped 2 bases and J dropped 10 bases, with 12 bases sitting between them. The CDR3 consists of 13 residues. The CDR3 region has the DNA TGTGCCAGCAGTTTAGCGAGCTCAGGGGAGCAGTTCTTC. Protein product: CASSLASSGEQFF.

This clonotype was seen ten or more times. CDR3 protein: CASSLNRVVYNEQFF. The CDR3 nucleotides read TGCGCCAGCAGCCTAAACAGGGTCGTTTACAATGAGCAGTTCTTC. The genes are TRBV4-3 and TRBJ2-1, with a possible D match to TRBD1 (6 bases). The CDR3 covers 15 residues. Germline V gene data show CDR1 as LGHNA and CDR2 as YSLEER. V lost 4 bases, J lost 4 bases, and 14 bases lay in between.